This T cell receptor beta chain derives from a study of T cell responses to AZD1222 COVID-19 vaccine. Timing groups of about 4 and about 12 weeks for second doses were pooled. Notes on this clone: Its antigen remains unidentified.

Only in-frame clones appear in the TCRdb table, and some are missing; sequencing was by immunoSEQ multiplex PCR. Among 150,000 to 200,000 clones, nearly 95% were seen once, and the ten largest hold less than 2.5%. Trimming took 3 bases from V and 10 from J; bases not matched to a gene: 10. There are 16 residues in the CDR3. Germline V gene lookup returns CDR1 MNHNS and CDR2 SASEGT. Points from the study as a whole: Spike-specific TCR breadth and depth grew following two AZD1222 doses. Most donors were white British and more were female, and clonal diversity was possibly underestimated. Regions 160-218 and 743-854 dominated among vaccine-associated CD4 TCRs spanning spike.

Sequencing was performed on peripheral blood, taken 28 days after the second AZD1222 dose. The chain links TRBV6-1 to TRBJ1-6, with 9 bases aligning to TRBD1. This sequence was found in an adult who received the AZD1222 COVID-19 vaccine. CDR3 protein: CASSDIQGASGSPLHF. CDR3 nucleotides: TGTGCCAGCAGTGATATACAGGGGGCTAGTGGGTCACCCCTCCACTTT.